The sequence of this TCR beta chain was determined in a study of blood T cell repertoires in COVID-19 (dated by TCRdb to 2019 to 2021). With respect to the entire study: The collaborator samples originated in the United States, Italy and Spain and spanned the acute and convalescent phases of COVID-19. The repertoires were released in a freely available public database intended as a resource for research on the immune response to SARS-CoV-2. The prospective study material was composed of cDNA or gDNA derived from T cells, B-cell-depleted T cells, or PBMCs. Deeply sampled blood TCRbeta repertoires from subjects exposed to, actively infected with, or recovered from COVID-19 were included in the dataset. A de-identified subject ID, COVID-19 status, age in years and sex were almost always included in the sample metadata. Where available, HLA class I and class II types were taken from metadata supplied by the sample provider and were not determined by assay-based typing. Samples were obtained from the ongoing ImmuneRACE study (first 160 participants) and from over 1,000 subjects provided by 6 global collaborators.

This clone was observed once. The specificity of this receptor is unknown. Per-base qualities were not stored, and no clone one base away is much larger. The CDR3 sequence holds 16 residues, the cysteine and phenylalanine included. Only the CDR3 region is kept as DNA, spanning 48 bases read in frame from base 1. Reading the germline V gene (reference sequence) gives CDR1 LNHNV and CDR2 YYDKDF. Trimming takes 3 bases off V and 5 bases off J; junction bases not matched to a gene: 11. The immunoSEQ Assay, a bias-controlled multiplex PCR, was used to amplify TCRbeta CDR3 regions from genomic DNA. The paper's processing steps were these. Within the assay, amplification of reference gene primers was used to estimate how many nucleated cells each sample contained. Sequence reads were collapsed and filtered to measure the absolute abundance of every unique TCRbeta CDR3 rearrangement. For each sample, productive Simpson clonality was calculated as the square root of Simpson's diversity index across productive rearrangements. The immuneACCESS repertoire file appears here via TCRdb, limited to in-frame rearrangements. These files lack a portion of the clones; in checked studies, under half of the deficit traces to unresolved V genes, and the cause of the others is not known. V, J and clone size are taken as reported in that table, and D and trimming were inferred from the DNA itself. This sample has 300,000 to 400,000 clones in its table, and more than 75% of those were observed once. Together, the top ten hold roughly 3% of the sample.

Another Seattle source contributed samples from volunteer blood donors who had recovered from COVID-19. Whole blood was collected in K2EDTA tubes by collaborating institutions according to the institutions' own protocols. For TCRbeta analysis, collaborator samples were shipped as frozen whole blood, as isolated PBMCs, or as DNA extracted from either sample type. What the research found in general, with its limitations: The amount of clinical and demographic metadata varied by source and participant and was provided uncurated.

Sequencing was done on a sample of peripheral blood. This receptor was identified in a woman aged 18-29 years who had recovered from COVID-19. The sequence joins TRBV15 to TRBJ2-5; TRBD2 agrees with 8 junctional bases. The DNA is as follows: TGTGCCACCAGCAGCGCCCCCCCGGGGGGGCGGGAGACCCAGTACTTC. The resulting protein is CATSSAPPGGRETQYF.